These 32 T cell receptor beta chains were sequenced from one sample in a study of T cell changes during pregnancy in multiple sclerosis. Sequencing was performed with immunoSEQ multiplex PCR; in TCRdb, only in-frame clones are kept and a portion is missing. Seen here are over 65,000 clones, approximately 91% observed once, and the top ten hold 2.5% to 3%. The source material was peripheral blood, sampled in the first trimester of pregnancy. These receptor sequences come from a female donor with multiple sclerosis, enrolled in a pregnancy study.

The chain carries TRBV9 and TRBJ1-1; TRBD1 might be the D (5 bases). V was clipped by 0 bases and J by 4 bases, with 7 bases between them. CDR1 is SGDLS and CDR2 is YYNGEE in the germline V gene. CDR3 length: 13 amino acids. The CDR3 spells CASSVAGSTEAFF. The CDR3 DNA reads TGTGCCAGCAGCGTAGCAGGGTCCACTGAAGCTTTCTTT.

This chain links TRBV6-5 with TRBJ2-3; D unclear. CDR1 and CDR2 (germline): MNHEY, SVGAGI. V was clipped by 0 bases and J by 4 bases, with 8 bases between them. The CDR3 extends over 14 amino acids. DNA for the CDR3: TGTGCCAGCAGTTACTCGCGAATGGCAGATACGCAGTATTTT. It specifies CASSYSRMADTQYF.

Here the CDR3 DNA reads TGCGCCAGCAGCCAGATGGCGGCCTACTCTGGAAACACCATATATTTT. The encoded protein is CASSQMAAYSGNTIYF. The V gene is TRBV4-3, the J gene TRBJ1-3; D unclear. CDR3 size: 16 residues. V shed 3 bases and J shed 0 bases, with 12 bases lying between them. CDR1 is LGHNA, CDR2 YSLEER, per germline.

The chain combines TRBV6-1 with TRBJ1-1; possibly TRBD1 for D (6 bases). The CDR3 has 15 residues. Trimming removed 7 bases at V and 0 bases at J, with 15 bases between. The germline V gene encodes CDR1 MNHNS and CDR2 SASEGT. The CDR3 DNA sequence: TGTGCCAGCACCAGGACAGTGACTATGAACACTGAAGCTTTCTTT. Translating gives CASTRTVTMNTEAFF.

This chain joins TRBV7-9 and TRBJ2-7, with D uncertain. The germline CDR1 and CDR2 sequences are SEHNR and FQNEAQ (reference sequence). V gave up 5 bases and J gave up 2 bases, with 13 bases separating them. This CDR3 contains 14 residues. The CDR3 region is CASSPSPPAYEQYF. The CDR3 nucleotides are TGTGCCAGCAGCCCCTCCCCTCCGGCCTACGAGCAGTACTTC.

This chain joins TRBV19 and TRBJ1-1; perhaps TRBD1 as D (5 bases). The V and J ends lost 3 bases and 1 base respectively, with 12 bases between them. Germline CDR1 reads LNHDA; CDR2 reads SQIVND (reference sequence). The CDR3 is 15 residues long. CDR3 DNA sequence: TGTGCCAGTAGTATGATGGCTCAGGGGAACACTGAAGCTTTCTTT. Protein: CASSMMAQGNTEAFF.

The chain couples TRBV18 to TRBJ2-1, with 12 bases that match TRBD2. CDR3 length: 13 residues. CDR1 and CDR2 (germline): KGHSH, LQKENI. After removal of 6 bases from V and 7 bases from J, the junction contained 1 base not matched to a gene. The CDR3 sequence: CASSTSGGNEQFF. CDR3 DNA sequence: TGTGCCAGCTCTACTAGCGGGGGGAATGAGCAGTTCTTC.

This rearrangement joins TRBV6-6 to TRBJ1-1, with D perhaps TRBD1 (5 bases). Germline CDR1 and CDR2: MNHNY and SVGAGI (reference sequence). The CDR3 spans 14 residues. V gave up 4 bases and J gave up 3 bases, with 12 bases separating them. The CDR3: CASSLKGADTEAFF. The CDR3 nucleotides read TGTGCCAGCAGTTTAAAAGGGGCTGACACTGAAGCTTTCTTT.

The chain joins TRBV10-3 to TRBJ1-2; a weak D match, TRBD1 (6 bases). This CDR3 spans 12 amino acids. V lost 6 bases and J lost 4, with 9 bases in between. Germline CDR1 ENHRY, CDR2 SYGVKD. The CDR3 DNA sequence: TGTGCCATCAGGAAGACAGGCTATGGCTACACCTTC. Protein product: CAIRKTGYGYTF.

V usage is TRBV2 and J usage is TRBJ1-1; 7 nucleotides match TRBD1. The CDR3 covers 14 residues. V shed 7 bases, J shed 0 bases, and the junction held 5 bases outside the gene matches. Germline values: CDR1 SNHLY, CDR2 FYNNEI. CDR3 coding DNA: TGTGCCAGCAAGGTGGGACAGATGAACACTGAAGCTTTCTTT. Protein sequence: CASKVGQMNTEAFF.

This chain connects TRBV5-1 to TRBJ2-5, with 8 positions matching TRBD1. The CDR3 totals 14 residues. Germline trimming cut 0 bases from V and 4 bases from J; bases unmatched to any gene: 2. CDR1 and CDR2 from the germline V gene are SGHRS and YFSETQ. The CDR3 bases are TGCGCCAGCAGCTTGGCCGACAGGGGAGAGACCCAGTACTTC. The encoded protein is CASSLADRGETQYF. The variable domain in full, with the rest retrieved from reference TRBV5-1 and TRBJ2-5, is KAGVTQTPRYLIKTRGQQVTLSCSPISGHRSVSWYQQTPGQGLQFLFEYFSETQRNKGNFPGRFSGRQFSNSRSEMNVSTLELGDSALYLCASSLADRGETQYFGPGTRLLVL.

The V call is TRBV2, the J call TRBJ1-1; weak D call: TRBD1 (5 bases). V dropped 1 base and J dropped 3 bases, with 6 bases sitting between them. The germline V gene encodes CDR1 SNHLY and CDR2 FYNNEI. The CDR3 runs 13 residues. The CDR3 nucleotides are TGTGCCAGCAGTGAAGGGGGGGACACTGAAGCTTTCTTT. This sequence encodes CASSEGGDTEAFF.

The chain joins TRBV28 to TRBJ1-3, with 9 bases matching TRBD1. The ends lost 7 bases at V and 0 bases at J; junction bases unmatched: 1. The CDR3 is made up of 14 amino acids. Germline CDR1 reads MDHEN; CDR2 reads SYDVKM. CDR3 sequence reads: CASTGQGSGNTIYF. CDR3 bases: TGTGCCAGCACGGGACAGGGCTCTGGAAACACCATATATTTT.

Worth noting for this clone: The sample has other DNA sequences that encode this CDR3 too. The chain couples TRBV7-2 to TRBJ1-2, with TRBD1 as a possible D gene (6 bases). The CDR3 runs to 13 residues. Looked up from germline, CDR1 is SGHTA and CDR2 is FQGNSA. Trimming took off 1 base at V and 5 bases at J, with 8 bases between the two ends. The CDR3 region is CASSLEGGYGYTF. CDR3 coding DNA: TGTGCCAGCAGCTTAGAGGGGGGGTATGGCTACACCTTC.

V and J are TRBV6-1 and TRBJ2-7; tentatively, D is TRBD2 (6 bases). In germline, CDR1 is MNHNS, CDR2 SASEGT. The CDR3 sequence is 13 residues long. V shed 5 bases and J shed 5 bases, with 13 bases lying between them. DNA of the CDR3: TGTGCCAGCAGTTCGGAGGGGTACCACGAGCAGTACTTC. Amino acid sequence: CASSSEGYHEQYF.

The V and J genes are TRBV7-8 and TRBJ1-3; a possible D gene is TRBD1 (5 bases). This CDR3 has 16 residues. Trimming stripped 0 bases from V and 2 bases from J, with 11 bases between. From germline, CDR1 is SGHVS and CDR2 FQNEAQ. The CDR3, as DNA: TGTGCCAGCAGCTTAGCCGGGGGGTCGACTGGAAACACCATATATTTT. This codes for CASSLAGGSTGNTIYF.

The V and J genes are TRBV10-3 and TRBJ1-3; the D is unclear. Germline CDR1 reads ENHRY; CDR2 reads SYGVKD. V was cut by 5 bases and J by 0 bases, with 8 bases left in between. The CDR3 extends over 14 amino acids. The CDR3 spells CAISSSFSGNTIYF. CDR3 in DNA: TGTGCCATCAGTTCTTCCTTCTCTGGAAACACCATATATTTT.

This chain links TRBV25-1 with TRBJ2-7, with a weak D call TRBD2 (5 bases). Germline V gene data show CDR1 as MGHDK and CDR2 as SYGVNS. V lost 4 bases and J 2 bases, leaving 15 bases between the germline ends. This CDR3 region has 15 residues. CDR3 DNA: TGTGCCAGCAGTGCCGGACTCACTGCGGCCTACGAGCAGTACTTC. Protein sequence: CASSAGLTAAYEQYF.

This sequence joins TRBV19 and TRBJ2-3; 10 bases line up with TRBD2. Trimming cost V 6 bases and J 2 bases; bases outside gene matches: 8. Germline V CDR1 and CDR2: LNHDA, SQIVND (reference sequence). The length of the CDR3 is 16 residues. Here the CDR3 reads CASRYSAGGLTDTQYF. The CDR3 DNA sequence: TGTGCCAGTAGGTACTCAGCGGGAGGGCTCACAGATACGCAGTATTTT.

The chain has TRBV28 and TRBJ1-1; tentatively, D is TRBD1 (6 bases). V dropped 8 bases and J dropped 7 bases, with 17 bases sitting between them. The germline V gene encodes CDR1 MDHEN and CDR2 SYDVKM. CDR3 length: 13 amino acids. Here the CDR3 DNA reads TGTGCCAGCCGGTGGGGACACCTACGTGAAGCTTTCTTT. This gives the protein CASRWGHLREAFF. The full variable domain, with the rest looked up from reference TRBV28 and TRBJ1-1, is DVKVTQSSRYLVKRTGEKVFLECVQDMDHENMFWYRQDPGLGLRLIYFSYDVKMKEKGDIPEGYSVSREKKERFSLILESASTNQTSMYLCASRWGHLREAFFGQGTRLTVV.

This clone was seen only once. The chain combines TRBV5-1 with TRBJ2-3; D not certain. Germline-derived CDR1 and CDR2 are SGHRS and YFSETQ. With 1 base removed from V and 0 bases from J, the gap between germline ends came to 12 bases. The CDR3 runs to 16 residues. CDR3 protein: CASSLLRPTSTDTQYF. The CDR3, as DNA: TGCGCCAGCAGCTTGTTGCGCCCCACTAGCACAGATACGCAGTATTTT.

The sample holds one count of this clone. The chain carries TRBV27 and TRBJ1-3; a possible D gene is TRBD1 (6 bases). Trimming removed 4 bases at V and 0 bases at J, with 16 bases between. Germline CDR1 is MNHEY and CDR2 is SMNVEV (reference sequence). The length of the CDR3 is 17 residues. The CDR3: CASSSLTGPFSGNTIYF. The CDR3 nucleotides are TGTGCCAGCAGTTCCCTAACAGGGCCCTTCTCTGGAAACACCATATATTTT.

Note on this clone: The same CDR3 arises from other DNA sequences in this sample as well. CDR3 sequence: CASSPRQGSNQPQHF. Here the CDR3 DNA reads TGTGCCAGCAGTCCCCGACAGGGTAGCAATCAGCCCCAGCATTTT. The V call is TRBV6-5, the J call TRBJ1-5, with TRBD1 matching over 7 bases. J gave up 0 bases and V 5 bases, and 4 bases lay outside the gene matches. Germline CDR1 is MNHEY and CDR2 is SVGAGI. This CDR3 comprises 15 residues.

V is TRBV30 and J is TRBJ1-3; D is unresolved. The CDR3 loop spans 15 amino acids. Germline V CDR1 and CDR2: GTSNPN, SVGIG (reference sequence). V was shortened by 2 bases and J by 3 bases, with 14 bases between the two germline ends. CDR3 sequence: CAWSPREGFGNTIYF. The CDR3 nucleotides read TGTGCCTGGAGTCCCCGGGAGGGTTTTGGAAACACCATATATTTT. The whole variable domain, filled in from reference TRBV30 and TRBJ1-3, reads SQTIHQWPATLVQPVGSPLSLECTVEGTSNPNLYWYRQAAGRGLQLLFYSVGIGQISSEVPQNLSASRPQDRQFILSSKKLLLSDSGFYLCAWSPREGFGNTIYFGEGSWLTVV.

The rearrangement uses TRBV29-1 and TRBJ2-3, with D maybe TRBD2 (6 bases). This CDR3 region has 14 residues. V was trimmed by 7 bases and J by 4 bases, leaving 18 bases between them. The germline V gene has CDR1 SQVTM and CDR2 ANQGSEA. This chain's CDR3 is CSGTLRREADTQYF. The CDR3 DNA reads as TGCAGCGGTACTTTGCGGAGGGAGGCAGATACGCAGTATTTT.

The sample holds one count of this clone. The genes are TRBV15 and TRBJ2-1; TRBD1 agrees at 12 bases. The CDR3 spans 19 residues. Germline values: CDR1 LNHNV, CDR2 YYDKDF (reference sequence). With V trimmed by 1 base and J by 1 base, 8 bases remained unmatched. CDR3 sequence: CATSRGFGTGGLSYNEQFF. DNA for the CDR3: TGTGCCACCAGCAGAGGTTTCGGGACAGGGGGCTTGTCCTACAATGAGCAGTTCTTC.

V and J are TRBV4-1 and TRBJ2-3, with a weak D call TRBD1 (6 bases). CDR1 is MGHRA and CDR2 is YSYEKL in the germline V gene. The ends were cut back, 0 bases at V and 10 bases at J, with 11 bases in the middle. The CDR3 is 13 residues long. This CDR3 reads CASSQDENRAQYF. The CDR3 nucleotides are TGCGCCAGCAGCCAAGATGAAAACAGGGCGCAGTATTTT.

The chain recombines TRBV18 with TRBJ1-2; no firm D call. The V gene's germline CDR1 is KGHSH and CDR2 LQKENI. The CDR3 loop spans 14 amino acids. Trimming left V 2 bases short and J 4 bases short, with 11 bases between. CDR3: CASSPGSQSYGYTF. The CDR3 DNA reads as TGTGCCAGCTCACCAGGGAGCCAGAGCTATGGCTACACCTTC.

This chain links TRBV7-9 with TRBJ1-2; D gene ambiguous. V was trimmed by 4 bases and J by 1 base, leaving 13 bases between them. Germline V lookup: CDR1 SEHNR, CDR2 FQNEAQ (reference sequence). The CDR3 consists of 15 residues. Written as DNA, the CDR3 is TGTGCCAGCAGCTCCCTAAGAGGGAATAACTATGGCTACACCTTC. Protein: CASSSLRGNNYGYTF.

V usage is TRBV11-1 and J usage is TRBJ2-2; 10 bases line up with TRBD2. Germline CDR1 and CDR2: SGHAT and FQDESV (reference sequence). The V segment lost 3 bases and the J segment 5 bases; nucleotides outside the gene matches: 6. This CDR3 is 16 amino acids long. CDR3 bases: TGTGCCAGCAGCTTCCCTAGCGGGAGTAGTACCGGGGAGCTGTTTTTT. Protein sequence: CASSFPSGSSTGELFF.

The chain is built from TRBV9 and TRBJ2-2; 8 nucleotides agree with TRBD2. CDR1 is SGDLS, CDR2 YYNGEE, per germline. The V segment lost 4 bases and the J segment 8 bases; nucleotides outside the gene matches: 19. The CDR3 is 18 residues long. The chain's CDR3 is CASSTEGGRGARGGELFF. CDR3 nucleotides: TGTGCCAGCAGCACCGAGGGTGGGCGGGGGGCCAGAGGAGGGGAGCTGTTTTTT.

The chain recombines TRBV7-2 with TRBJ2-3; 10 bases line up with TRBD2. Germline V gene sequence: CDR1 SGHTA, CDR2 FQGNSA. CDR3 length: 17 amino acids. Trimming took 1 base from V and 4 from J; bases not matched to a gene: 8. CDR3 bases: TGTGCCAGCAGCTTAGTTGCCAGCGGGAGGGCCGCAGATACGCAGTATTTT. Translated: CASSLVASGRAADTQYF.